This T cell receptor beta chain was captured by sequencing in a study of blood T cell repertoires in COVID-19. Study-level background: Samples of COVID-19 (acute and convalescent) were obtained from the United States, Italy and Spain. From T cells, B-cell-depleted T cells, or PBMCs came the material, which was cDNA or gDNA.

Sequencing was performed with immunoSEQ multiplex PCR; in TCRdb, only in-frame clones are kept and a portion is missing. The top ten clones hold 1.3% of a sample with about 220,000 clones, around 83% of them seen once. The CDR3 runs 16 residues. Germline V lookup: CDR1 MNHEY, CDR2 SMNVEV (reference sequence). After removal of 4 bases from V and 8 bases from J, the junction contained 15 bases not matched to a gene. Sequenced: PBMCs or T cells enriched from blood (not recorded which). The chain uses TRBV27 and TRBJ1-2; 8 bases are shared with TRBD1. The receptor was isolated from a woman aged 40 to 55 with acute COVID-19. The CDR3 spells CASSSLRPDRGSGYTF. CDR3 sequence (DNA): TGTGCCAGCAGTTCACTTAGACCTGACAGGGGCTCGGGCTACACCTTC.